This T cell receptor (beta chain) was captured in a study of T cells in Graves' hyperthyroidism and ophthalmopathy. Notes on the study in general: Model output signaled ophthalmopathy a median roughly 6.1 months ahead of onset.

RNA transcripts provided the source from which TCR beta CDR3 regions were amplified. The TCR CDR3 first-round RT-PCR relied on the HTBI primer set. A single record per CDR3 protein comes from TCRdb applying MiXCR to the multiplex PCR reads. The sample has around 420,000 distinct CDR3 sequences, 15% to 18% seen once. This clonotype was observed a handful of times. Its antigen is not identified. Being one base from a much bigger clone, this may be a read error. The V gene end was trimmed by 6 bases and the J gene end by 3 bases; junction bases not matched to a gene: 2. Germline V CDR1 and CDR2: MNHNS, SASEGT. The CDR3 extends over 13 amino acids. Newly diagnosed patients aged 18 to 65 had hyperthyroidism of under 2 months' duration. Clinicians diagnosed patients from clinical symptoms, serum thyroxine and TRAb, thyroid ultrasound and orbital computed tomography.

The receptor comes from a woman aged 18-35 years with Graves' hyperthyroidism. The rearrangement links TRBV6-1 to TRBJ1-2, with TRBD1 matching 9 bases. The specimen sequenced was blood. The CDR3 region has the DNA TGTGCCAGCAGCGGGGACAGGGACTATGGCTACACCTTC. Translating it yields CASSGDRDYGYTF.